Sequencing of this TCR beta chain was carried out in a study of regulatory T cells in long-lasting Graves disease. CDR3 regions were amplified by Arm-PCR using iRepertoire HTBI primers to build TCR beta libraries. In TCRdb, the multiplex PCR reads were re-called with MiXCR into one record per CDR3 protein. The sample shows about 620,000 distinct CDR3 sequences, approximately 15% of them seen only once. As for time point: newly diagnosed GD, antithyroid drugs for less than 3 months. Extracted PBMC RNA gave rise to the TCR library. The sample holds a few counts of this clonotype. These data were also filed under a second study, of T cells in Graves' hyperthyroidism and ophthalmopathy.

Specimen: peripheral blood mononuclear cells (PBMCs), collected at new diagnosis, from a patient treated with antithyroid drugs. The sequence was obtained from a woman aged 25-40 years with Graves disease.

The CDR3 DNA is TGTGCCAGCAGCCCCACCTCCTATAATTCACCCCTCCACTTT. The encoded protein is CASSPTSYNSPLHF. The V and J genes are TRBV28 and TRBJ1-6; D call uncertain. The ends were cut back, 6 bases at V and 0 bases at J, with 6 bases in the middle. The CDR3 is 14 residues long. CDR1 MDHEN and CDR2 SYDVKM come from the germline V gene.